This section outlines one T cell receptor beta chain sequence together with its context. What it recognizes is unknown. Trimming shortened V by 8 bases and J by 3 bases, and 11 bases separated the two germline ends. The CDR3 contains 13 residues. Germline V gene lookup returns CDR1 SGHTA and CDR2 FQGNSA. Data came from immunoSEQ multiplex PCR; TCRdb stores just in-frame clones and leaves some out. This sample yields over 110,000 clones, of which roughly 90% are seen a single time; approximately 3.4% belongs to the top ten. The data originate from a study of T cell responses to AZD1222 COVID-19 vaccine. Findings and limits, study-wide: A reported finding is that nearly half of spike-specific TCRs target unmutated variant regions. Scientists sampled the repertoires only once the peak T cell response had passed. Seropositivity was recorded at baseline in only a handful of AZD1222 recipients.

The TCR comes from an adult in good health. V gene TRBV7-2 combines with J gene TRBJ2-1; a weak D match, TRBD2 (5 bases). Sequencing used peripheral blood, obtained on day 0 of AZD1222 vaccination. The chain's CDR3 is CASGKRGYNEQFF. CDR3 sequence (DNA): TGTGCCAGCGGGAAACGGGGCTACAATGAGCAGTTCTTC.